This T cell receptor (beta chain) was identified during a study of Ad26.COV2.S vaccination and SARS-CoV-2 variants (dated by TCRdb to the early 2020s). Context from the whole study: Donors in the vaccine arm were drawn from COV1001, a multicentre, randomized, double-blind, placebo-controlled phase I-IIa trial testing Ad26.COV2.S in healthy adults. Ad26.COV2.S was administered intramuscularly at 5 x 10^10 or 1 x 10^11 viral particles, either as a single shot or as two shots given 56 days apart. Sequencing of the TCRbeta repertoire served to evaluate the specificity and breadth of SARS-CoV-2-reactive T cell receptors following Ad26.COV2.S vaccination. The TCR-sequenced set comprised approximately 30 samples: some 20 Ad26.COV2.S vaccine recipients, 5 placebo recipients and 8 SARS-CoV-2 convalescent individuals. Participants in the trial were split at random into five groups of five each, receiving low-dose or high-dose Ad26.COV2.S once or twice, or else placebo on both occasions. Investigators remained blinded to trial group allocation during experiments and outcome assessment. What the study reported, not specific to this receptor: Vaccine and placebo recipients had similar non-spike TCR breadth, a finding consistent with the vaccine containing only spike. After vaccination, spike-specific CD8+ and CD4+ T cell responses were reported to show substantial breadth. According to the authors, total T cell responses may have been underestimated by the TCR breadth and depth analyses. The study was not powered to compare responses between vaccine doses or regimens. Higher spike-specific TCR breadth was observed in Ad26.COV2.S recipients than in placebo recipients (P = 0.0014).

The CDR3 goes from the cysteine to the phenylalanine over 16 residues. Left in the record is the CDR3 DNA by itself, 48 bases read in frame from the first base. V was cut back by 4 bases and J by 0 bases, leaving a gap of 15 bases between them. For CDR1 and CDR2, the germline V gene lists LGHNT and FRNRAP. The intended sense of this specimen's treatment or condition label: 15 to 20 received Ad26.COV2.S at low or high dose, single or two shots; roughly five received placebo; per-sample allocation not given. For vaccine and placebo recipients, repertoires were sequenced using samples collected on day 63 after the first injection. Cohort 1b enrolled 25 to 30 adults aged 18-55 years at a single site in Boston, USA, between 29 July and 7 August 2020. Ad26.COV2.S was a replication-incompetent adenovirus type 26 vector expressing a prefusion-stabilized SARS-CoV-2 spike protein from the original Wuhan strain.

To note about this clone: It has no known antigen specificity. Per-base quality was not reported, and no clone a single base away is much larger than it.

The immunoSEQ Assay was the method used to sequence TCRbeta CDR3 regions. After extraction, genomic DNA underwent amplification by bias-controlled multiplex PCR, followed by high-throughput sequencing. Concerning the study's data processing: To quantify the absolute abundance of every unique TCRbeta CDR3 region, sequences were collapsed and filtered. T cell fraction was estimated by normalization of TCRbeta template counts to usable DNA, with usable DNA being measured through amplification of reference genes present in all nucleated cells. Repertoire TCRs were annotated as SARS-CoV-2-specific by exact matching of V gene, CDR3 amino acid sequence and J gene to a known reactive TCR set. The reference SARS-CoV-2 TCR set was derived from MIRA and filtered for enrichment in COVID-19-positive ImmuneCODE repertoires, a step that removed public or cross-reactive TCRs. Using the MIRA antigens, annotated TCRs were further analysed by specific ORF or by position within an ORF. Breadth was defined as annotated unique rearrangements over total unique productive rearrangements; depth was the summed frequency of those rearrangements. Group comparisons of TCR breadth used two-sided Wilcoxon rank-sum tests. TCRdb limited this immuneACCESS table to in-frame rearrangements with V and J called. A share of clones is missing; checked studies link under half to unresolved V genes, and the rest is unexplained. The DNA was the basis for D and trimming; V, J and clone size are from that table. The sample includes approximately 420,000 clones, with roughly nine tenths observed a single time. Together, the top ten hold roughly 3% of the sample.

The source is a person aged 18-60 years who received the Ad26.COV2.S COVID-19 vaccine or a placebo. Recombination linked TRBV12-5 to TRBJ1-2; no D segment can be confidently identified. The material sequenced was peripheral blood, taken in a trial of Ad26.COV2.S vaccine versus placebo. The CDR3 is CASGYAYRGPNYGYTF. The DNA sequence is given as TGTGCTAGTGGTTATGCTTACAGAGGACCTAACTATGGCTACACCTTC.